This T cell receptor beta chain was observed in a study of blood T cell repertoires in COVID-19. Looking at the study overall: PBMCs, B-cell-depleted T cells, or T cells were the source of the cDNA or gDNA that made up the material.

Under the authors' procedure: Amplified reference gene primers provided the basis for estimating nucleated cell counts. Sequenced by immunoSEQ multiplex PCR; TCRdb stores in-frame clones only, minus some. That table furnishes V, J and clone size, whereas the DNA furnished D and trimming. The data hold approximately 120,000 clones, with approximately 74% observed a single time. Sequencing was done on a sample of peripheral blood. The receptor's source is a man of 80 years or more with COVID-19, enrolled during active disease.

This CDR3 reads CASSQGWGQDEAFF. The CDR3 coding sequence is TGTGCCAGCAGCCAAGGATGGGGACAAGATGAAGCTTTCTTT. V and J are TRBV3-1 (or the pseudogene TRBV3-2) and TRBJ1-1, with a weak D call TRBD1 (6 bases). CDR3 length: 14 residues. Between the trimmed V and J ends, which lost 1 base and 7 bases, there was a span of 13 bases. Germline CDR1 reads LGHDT; CDR2 reads YNNKEL (reference sequence).